Each of the 30 T cell receptor beta chains below was sequenced from the same sample in a study of T cells in Graves' hyperthyroidism and ophthalmopathy. Amplification of TCR beta CDR3 regions was performed using RNA transcripts as template. TCR CDR3 regions were first amplified by RT-PCR with HTBI primers. TCRdb passed the multiplex PCR reads through MiXCR, listing each CDR3 protein once. The sample consists of approximately 630,000 distinct CDR3 sequences, about 17% of them appearing once. The sequencing input was blood. The receptor source for this set is a woman in her 30s with Graves' hyperthyroidism.

V gene TRBV20-1 combines with J gene TRBJ2-5; 14 positions match TRBD2. Germline trimming cut 6 bases from V and 5 bases from J; bases unmatched to any gene: 11. The CDR3 is made up of 16 amino acids. Germline V gene sequence: CDR1 DFQATT, CDR2 SNEGSKA (reference sequence). CDR3 loop: CSARGGLAGDRETQYF. For the CDR3, the DNA is TGCAGTGCGCGGGGGGGACTAGCGGGAGACCGTGAGACCCAGTACTTC.

The gene calls are TRBV6-2 or TRBV6-3 and TRBJ2-2, with D maybe TRBD1 (5 bases). The CDR3 runs 15 residues. V was cut by 5 bases and J by 4 bases, with 14 bases left in between. Germline CDR1 is MNHEY and CDR2 is SVGEGT. CDR3 amino acids: CASSLQGFGTGELFF. CDR3 DNA: TGTGCCAGCAGTCTCCAGGGTTTCGGCACCGGGGAGCTGTTTTTT.

In this sample, this clonotype turned up a few times. This chain uses TRBV5-1 with TRBJ1-3; 7 nucleotides match TRBD1. CDR1 is SGHRS and CDR2 is YFSETQ in the germline V gene. V lost 0 bases and J lost 4; bases outside the gene matches: 4. This CDR3 comprises 15 residues. CDR3 nucleotides: TGCGCCAGCAGCTTGGGCGGGACAGAAGGAAACACCATATATTTT. Its translation is CASSLGGTEGNTIYF.

The J gene is TRBJ2-3, the V gene TRBV20-1; TRBD1 might be the D (5 bases). CDR1 is DFQATT and CDR2 is SNEGSKA in the germline V gene (reference sequence). CDR3 length: 11 residues. V was pared by 0 bases and J by 10 bases, with 8 bases between. The CDR3 bases are TGCAGTGCTAGAGATAGGGGCGCGCAGTATTTT. This translates into CSARDRGAQYF.

J is TRBJ2-1 and V is TRBV9; D might be TRBD1 (6 bases). V lost 3 bases, J lost 9 bases, and 22 bases lay in between. The germline V gene encodes CDR1 SGDLS and CDR2 YYNGEE. The CDR3 has 16 residues. CDR3 loop: CASSAIRDISGREQFF. The CDR3 region has the DNA TGTGCCAGCAGCGCTATCCGGGACATTTCTGGCCGTGAGCAGTTCTTC.

This clonotype was picked up many times. The V call is TRBV28, the J call TRBJ1-1; D remains ambiguous. Germline V gives CDR1 MDHEN, CDR2 SYDVKM. The V and J ends lost 2 bases and 1 base respectively, with 8 bases between them. This CDR3 is 14 amino acids long. CDR3 DNA sequence: TGTGCCAGCAGTTTACTAGGCCAGAACACTGAAGCTTTCTTT. Its protein is CASSLLGQNTEAFF.

This chain joins TRBV20-1 and TRBJ2-1, with 9 nucleotides matching TRBD2. CDR1 and CDR2 from the germline V gene are DFQATT and SNEGSKA (reference sequence). This CDR3 region has 16 residues. Germline trimming cut 1 base from V and 4 bases from J; bases unmatched to any gene: 8. The CDR3 sequence is CSARGGGGRVYNEQFF. CDR3 coding DNA: TGCAGTGCTAGAGGAGGCGGCGGGAGGGTTTACAATGAGCAGTTCTTC.

This clonotype occurred many times. The J gene is TRBJ2-7, the V gene TRBV13; tentatively, D is TRBD1 (6 bases). This CDR3 contains 14 residues. Germline V gives CDR1 PRHDT, CDR2 FYEKMQ (reference sequence). Trimming took 0 bases from V and 4 from J, leaving 10 bases between them. The CDR3 reads CASSLGSQGYEQYF. DNA for the CDR3: TGTGCCAGCAGCTTAGGTTCACAGGGATACGAGCAGTACTTC.

This clonotype has only a few counts. This rearrangement joins TRBV14 to TRBJ1-6; possibly TRBD1 for D (5 bases). Germline V gene lookup returns CDR1 SGHDN and CDR2 FVKESK. Trimming left V 3 bases short and J 3 bases short, with 15 bases between. This CDR3 has 17 amino acids. DNA for the CDR3: TGTGCCAGCAGCCATTCGGGGCAGGGAGTCTATAATTCACCCCTCCACTTT. Its translation is CASSHSGQGVYNSPLHF.

This clonotype has just a few counts. J is TRBJ2-2 and V is TRBV7-3; D assignment may be TRBD1 or TRBD2 (5 bases each). Per the germline V gene, CDR1 is SGHTA and CDR2 is FQGTGA. The CDR3 loop spans 14 amino acids. Trimming left V 3 bases short and J 6 bases short, with 11 bases between. For the CDR3, the DNA is TGTGCCAGCAGCTTTGCAGGGACGGCCGGGGAGCTGTTTTTT. Its protein is CASSFAGTAGELFF.

The chain carries TRBV24-1 and TRBJ2-1; 10 bases fit TRBD2. The CDR3 is made up of 16 amino acids. Germline-derived CDR1 and CDR2 are KGHDR and SFDVKD. Unmatched junction bases numbered 6, after V lost 4 bases and J lost 4 bases. For the CDR3, the DNA is TGTGCCACCAGTGACCCGACTAGCGGGCCGTACAATGAGCAGTTCTTC. Amino acids: CATSDPTSGPYNEQFF.

This clonotype has ten or more counts. This sequence joins TRBV11-2 and TRBJ2-7, with no clear D. This CDR3 is built from 14 residues. The ends were cut back, 5 bases at V and 2 bases at J, with 13 bases in the middle. In germline, CDR1 is SGHAT, CDR2 FQNNGV. The CDR3: CASSPPRFPYEQYF. The CDR3, as DNA: TGTGCCAGCAGCCCCCCAAGGTTTCCCTACGAGCAGTACTTC. The whole variable domain, remainder taken from reference TRBV11-2 and TRBJ2-7, is EAGVAQSPRYKIIEKRQSVAFWCNPISGHATLYWYQQILGQGPKLLIQFQNNGVVDDSQLPKDRFSAERLKGVDSTLKIQPAKLEDSAVYLCASSPPRFPYEQYFGPGTRLTVT.

This clonotype has only a few counts. This sequence joins TRBV6-2 or TRBV6-3 and TRBJ2-7; 9 nucleotides align to TRBD1. CDR1 and CDR2 (germline): MNHEY, SVGEGT. The ends lost 8 bases at V and 4 bases at J; junction bases unmatched: 15. The CDR3 covers 16 residues. CDR3 nucleotides: TGTGCCAGCGGTGGTCAGAGGGGACAGGGAGGATACGAGCAGTACTTC. This sequence encodes CASGGQRGQGGYEQYF.

The rearrangement uses TRBV5-4 and TRBJ1-2; perhaps TRBD1 as D (6 bases). Trimming pared 0 bases from V and 9 bases from J, leaving 9 bases between. The CDR3 has 12 residues. The germline CDR1 and CDR2 sequences are SGHNT and YYREEE (reference sequence). CDR3 bases: TGTGCCAGCAGCTTGGTGGGGGCCCGCTACACCTTC. Translation: CASSLVGARYTF.

CDR3 sequence (DNA): TGTGCCAGCAGCTTTTTGGGGAAGGTGCTGTTTTTT. It codes for CASSFLGKVLFF. V and J are TRBV13 and TRBJ2-2; D is ambiguous. Germline CDR1 and CDR2: PRHDT and FYEKMQ (reference sequence). V lost 3 bases and J lost 13, with 12 bases in between. The CDR3 is 12 residues long.

This clonotype came up a few times. The V and J genes are TRBV27 and TRBJ1-3; D is possibly TRBD1 (5 bases). Germline values: CDR1 MNHEY, CDR2 SMNVEV (reference sequence). The CDR3 sequence is 15 residues long. V lost 0 bases, J lost 2 bases, and 8 bases lay in between. The DNA of the CDR3 is TGTGCCAGCAGTTTATCTGCAGGGCCTGGAAACACCATATATTTT. As protein: CASSLSAGPGNTIYF.

This clonotype was seen repeatedly, ten times or more. The genes are TRBV27 and TRBJ2-7, with 7 bases matching TRBD1. Germline V gene lookup returns CDR1 MNHEY and CDR2 SMNVEV (reference sequence). V lost 5 bases and J lost 7; bases outside the gene matches: 8. This CDR3 is 13 amino acids long. In DNA, the CDR3 is TGTGCCAGCAGTCTCGCGACAGGGTGGGAGCAGTACTTC. This sequence encodes CASSLATGWEQYF.

J is TRBJ2-4 and V is TRBV28, with 14 bases lining up with TRBD2. Germline trimming cut 6 bases from V and 7 bases from J; bases unmatched to any gene: 2. Per germline, CDR1 MDHEN and CDR2 SYDVKM. CDR3 length: 14 amino acids. The CDR3 here is CASRGLAGVNIQYF. For the CDR3, the DNA is TGTGCCAGCAGGGGACTAGCGGGAGTGAACATTCAGTACTTC.

V is TRBV20-1 and J is TRBJ1-4; weak D call: TRBD1 (5 bases). The CDR3 is made up of 13 amino acids. The V end was cut by 5 bases, the J end by 3 bases, with 10 bases between. Germline V gives CDR1 DFQATT, CDR2 SNEGSKA (reference sequence). The CDR3 region has the DNA TGCAGTGCTCGGGGGACGCCTAATGAAAAACTGTTTTTT. Protein product: CSARGTPNEKLFF.

This clonotype was found many times. This chain uses TRBV11-2 with TRBJ2-5; D may correspond to TRBD1 or TRBD2 (5 bases each). CDR1 and CDR2 (germline): SGHAT, FQNNGV. The CDR3 consists of 13 residues. The V gene lost 5 bases and the J gene lost 2 bases, with 9 bases spanning the gap. The CDR3: CASSRGPQETQYF. The CDR3 DNA reads TGTGCCAGCAGCCGGGGACCTCAAGAGACCCAGTACTTC.

Notes on this clonotype: This may be a read error: a much more frequent sequence differs by one nucleotide. The V and J genes are TRBV2 and TRBJ1-5; D gene ambiguous. This CDR3 comprises 14 residues. CDR1 SNHLY and CDR2 FYNNEI come from the germline V gene. V lost 6 bases to trimming and J lost 2 bases, with 11 bases between them. The CDR3 DNA follows: TGTGCCAGCAGGCTCCAGAATGGCAATCAGCCCCAGCATTTT. Residues: CASRLQNGNQPQHF.

This clonotype was counted many times. The chain joins TRBV6-1 to TRBJ1-2; 10 bases are a match to TRBD1. The germline V gene encodes CDR1 MNHNS and CDR2 SASEGT. Trimming cost V 3 bases and J 3 bases; bases outside gene matches: 7. The CDR3 consists of 16 residues. The CDR3 DNA reads as TGTGCCAGCAGTGACCGGGACAGGGGTTTGGACTATGGCTACACCTTC. Protein product: CASSDRDRGLDYGYTF.

As DNA, the CDR3 is TGTGCCAGCAGCGTAGATCCAGGGGCGTACGAGCAGTACTTC. Translated, it gives CASSVDPGAYEQYF. The chain combines TRBV9 with TRBJ2-7, with TRBD1 as a possible D gene (6 bases). Trimming left V 0 bases short and J 4 bases short, with 11 bases between. This CDR3 is built from 14 residues. Germline V gene data show CDR1 as SGDLS and CDR2 as YYNGEE.

This clonotype has a count of ten or more. This chain links TRBV12-3 or TRBV12-4 with TRBJ1-2; TRBD1 agrees at 8 bases. The CDR3 loop spans 12 amino acids. With V trimmed by 7 bases and J by 8 bases, 6 bases remained unmatched. The CDR3 DNA reads as TGTGCCAGCACCCGGACAGGGTCCGGCTACACCTTC. This codes for CASTRTGSGYTF.

The chain combines TRBV29-1 with TRBJ1-1; D call uncertain. In germline, CDR1 is SQVTM, CDR2 ANQGSEA. V lost 3 bases and J lost 4, with 3 bases in between. This CDR3 region has 10 residues. The chain's CDR3 is CSVDRTEAFF. CDR3 DNA: TGCAGCGTTGATCGCACTGAAGCTTTCTTT.

V is TRBV7-2 and J is TRBJ2-3; D unresolved. From germline, CDR1 is SGHTA and CDR2 FQGNSA. V lost 2 bases, J lost 7 bases, and 7 bases lay in between. The CDR3 has 12 residues. CDR3 in DNA: TGTGCCAGCAGCTTATTTGAAAATACGCAGTATTTT. Residues: CASSLFENTQYF.

The chain couples TRBV30 to TRBJ1-1; D call uncertain. V gave up 1 base and J gave up 5 bases, with 14 bases separating them. The CDR3 loop spans 14 amino acids. Germline V CDR1 and CDR2: GTSNPN, SVGIG (reference sequence). DNA of the CDR3: TGTGCCTGGAGTGCCGGAACAGAGGGAACTGAAGCTTTCTTT. This gives the protein CAWSAGTEGTEAFF. Drawing the rest from reference TRBV30 and TRBJ1-1, the complete variable domain is SQTIHQWPATLVQPVGSPLSLECTVEGTSNPNLYWYRQAAGRGLQLLFYSVGIGQISSEVPQNLSASRPQDRQFILSSKKLLLSDSGFYLCAWSAGTEGTEAFFGQGTRLTVV.

This chain links TRBV6-1 with TRBJ2-1, with 14 bases matching TRBD2. This CDR3 contains 15 residues. J was trimmed by 10 bases and V by 6 bases; bases with no gene match: 8. Germline assignment: CDR1 MNHNS and CDR2 SASEGT. The CDR3 coding sequence is TGTGCCAGCAGAACGGGACTAGCGGGAGTGGGGGAGCAGTTCTTC. Protein product: CASRTGLAGVGEQFF.

This clonotype was recorded a few times. The chain couples TRBV7-3 to TRBJ2-2, with TRBD1 matching over 7 bases. The germline V gene has CDR1 SGHTA and CDR2 FQGTGA. V gave up 4 bases and J gave up 6 bases; unmatched junction bases: 8. This CDR3 region has 15 residues. As DNA, the CDR3 is TGTGCCAGCAGCTCAACCGGGACAGACGCCGGGGAGCTGTTTTTT. Its protein product is CASSSTGTDAGELFF.

This clonotype occurred many times. The chain carries TRBV12-3 or TRBV12-4 and TRBJ2-2; D is ambiguous. Trimming took off 3 bases at V and 0 bases at J, with 11 bases between the two ends. The CDR3 runs 16 residues. The CDR3 spells CASSFYPASNTGELFF. In nucleotides, the CDR3 is TGTGCCAGCAGTTTTTATCCAGCTTCGAACACCGGGGAGCTGTTTTTT.